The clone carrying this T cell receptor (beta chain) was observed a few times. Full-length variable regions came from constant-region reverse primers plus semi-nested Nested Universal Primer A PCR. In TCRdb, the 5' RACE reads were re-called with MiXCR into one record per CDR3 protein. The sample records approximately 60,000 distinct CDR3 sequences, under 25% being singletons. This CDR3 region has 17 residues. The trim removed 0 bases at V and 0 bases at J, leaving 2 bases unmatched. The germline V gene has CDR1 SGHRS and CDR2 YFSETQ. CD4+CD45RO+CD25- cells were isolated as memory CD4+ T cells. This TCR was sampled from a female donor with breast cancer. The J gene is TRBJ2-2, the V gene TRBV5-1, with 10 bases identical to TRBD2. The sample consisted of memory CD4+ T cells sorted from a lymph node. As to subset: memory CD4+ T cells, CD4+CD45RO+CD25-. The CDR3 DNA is TGCGCCAGCAGCTTGGTAGCGGGAGGCTCGAACACCGGGGAGCTGTTTTTT. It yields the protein CASSLVAGGSNTGELFF.